The 8 T cell receptor beta chains below were found in one sample sequenced in a study of human T cells and chemical hapten exposure (TCRdb year 2021). Library prep was done by RACE. The instrument given in TCRdb is NextSeq 500. The public reads were reanalyzed by TCRdb: fastp trimming at Q25, MiXCR alignment, in-frame beta chains only. Duplicate CDR3 protein sequences are folded into a single record with the most common DNA and genes. The sample table holds roughly 180,000 distinct CDR3 sequences, of which under 25% were seen once. In total, the top ten clones hold about 7% of the sample. The meaning of the sample's time point label: patch test 1, 2 weeks after DPC sensitization. Explained via the paper, the treatment or condition label denotes: therapeutic diphenylcyclopropenone sensitization with weekly scalp DPC. This sample comprised whole blood, obtained in connection with sensitization to the hapten diphenylcyclopropenone (DPC). The receptors derive from a woman between 50 and 59 years old with alopecia areata. Some clones in this sample may be carry-over from other donors' samples.

This clonotype was counted only a few times. V is TRBV11-2 and J is TRBJ1-4, with 8 bases identical to TRBD1. The CDR3 is 16 amino acids. Germline loops: CDR1 SGHAT, CDR2 FQNNGV. J was trimmed by 7 bases and V by 4 bases; bases with no gene match: 11. The CDR3 here is CASSSQTRGRSEKLFF. The CDR3 coding sequence is TGTGCCAGCAGCTCTCAAACCAGGGGGCGGAGTGAAAAACTGTTTTTT.

The chain uses TRBV20-1 and TRBJ2-2; D remains ambiguous. Germline lookup yields CDR1 DFQATT and CDR2 SNEGSKA (reference sequence). This CDR3 is 15 amino acids long. V lost 0 bases to trimming and J lost 2 bases, with 10 bases between them. CDR3 sequence (DNA): TGCAGTGCTAGAGAGACGCGCGGAAACACCGGGGAGCTGTTTTTT. Residues: CSARETRGNTGELFF.

This sequence joins TRBV5-1 and TRBJ2-3; 8 nucleotides agree with TRBD2. CDR1 SGHRS and CDR2 YFSETQ come from the germline V gene. J gave up 5 bases and V 5 bases, and 16 bases lay outside the gene matches. This CDR3 region has 17 residues. The CDR3 DNA is TGCGCCAGCAGATTCTCCTTGAGCGGGAGAGGAATAGATACGCAGTATTTT. As protein: CASRFSLSGRGIDTQYF.

The V gene is TRBV7-9, the J gene TRBJ1-5, with 8 bases matching TRBD1. This CDR3 is built from 15 residues. Germline V gene lookup returns CDR1 SEHNR and CDR2 FQNEAQ (reference sequence). J gave up 6 bases and V 1 base, and 5 bases lay outside the gene matches. This CDR3 reads CASSLGAGGGQPQHF. The CDR3 coding sequence is TGTGCCAGCAGCTTAGGTGCAGGGGGCGGTCAGCCCCAGCATTTT.

The rearrangement uses TRBV3-1 and TRBJ2-1, with D unresolved. Germline CDR1 is LGHDT and CDR2 is YNNKEL (reference sequence). V was shortened by 0 bases and J by 13 bases, with 10 bases between the two germline ends. This CDR3 contains 12 residues. CDR3 amino acids: CASSQDTAAQFF. DNA of the CDR3: TGTGCCAGCAGCCAAGATACGGCTGCACAGTTCTTC.

This clonotype was detected a few times. This chain's CDR3 is CSVRPGLALTGELFF. CDR3 in DNA: TGCAGCGTAAGGCCGGGACTAGCCCTCACCGGGGAGCTGTTTTTT. This chain links TRBV20-1 with TRBJ2-2; 9 bases line up with TRBD2. The CDR3 length is 15 residues. Germline loops: CDR1 DFQATT, CDR2 SNEGSKA (reference sequence).

The chain carries TRBV5-1 and TRBJ2-7; D is possibly TRBD2 (5 bases). The germline V gene encodes CDR1 SGHRS and CDR2 YFSETQ. V was cut by 4 bases and J by 0 bases, with 8 bases left in between. This CDR3 has 13 residues. The CDR3 spells CASSHDYSYEQYF. In DNA, the CDR3 is TGCGCCAGCAGCCACGACTACTCCTACGAGCAGTACTTC.

CDR3 coding DNA: TGTGCCAGCAGCCCCCCGGGACAGGGGGCGGACAATGAGCAGTTCTTC. This translates into CASSPPGQGADNEQFF. The genes are TRBV13 and TRBJ2-1; TRBD1 matches at 12 bases. After removal of 5 bases from V and 5 bases from J, the junction contained 7 bases not matched to a gene. Germline-derived CDR1 and CDR2 are PRHDT and FYEKMQ (reference sequence). The CDR3 consists of 16 residues.